A selection of T cell receptor beta chains follows, all from one sample in a study of T-cell reconstitution after alpha-beta-depleted transplantation in children. TCRdb re-called the PCR reads with MiXCR, one entry per CDR3 protein. The top ten hold less than 5% of the sample, which has about 610,000 distinct CDR3 sequences, roughly a tenth seen once. The specimen was PBMCs from the stem cell graft donor, collected from the stem cell graft. The receptors come from a human donor who donated a stem cell graft to a child with acute myeloid leukemia. CDR3s include the opening cysteine and the closing phenylalanine or tryptophan. The D gene is left open where the match is weak. Where a row states a size, it is once, few, many or the class of an expanded clone; other rows omit it.

CASSYASGGGTDTQHF | TGTGCCAGCAGTTACGCGTCGGGAGGGGGCACAGATACGCAGCATTTT | TRBJ1-5 | few | TRBD1 | TRBV6-5
CSVEPGGGTDTQYF | TGCAGCGTTGAACCCGGGGGCGGCACAGATACGCAGTATTTT | TRBJ2-3 | few | . | TRBV29-1
CASSSASLQYNEQFF | TGTGCCAGCAGTTCAGCTAGCCTCCAGTACAATGAGCAGTTCTTC | TRBJ2-1 | many | . | TRBV12-3/TRBV12-4
CASTYTYNTYNEQFF | TGTGCCAGTACCTACACTTATAATACCTACAATGAGCAGTTCTTC | TRBJ2-1 | . | . | TRBV19
CAISEALASLRYEQYF | TGTGCCATCAGTGAGGCGCTAGCGTCGCTCCGGTACGAGCAGTACTTC | TRBJ2-7 | . | . | TRBV10-3
CASSLGLAGGGSTGELFF | TGTGCCAGCAGCCTCGGACTAGCGGGAGGAGGGAGTACCGGGGAGCTGTTTTTT | TRBJ2-2 | many | TRBD2 | TRBV4-2
CSVTTGIYGYTF | TGCAGCGTTACGACAGGGATCTATGGCTACACCTTC | TRBJ1-2 | few | TRBD1 | TRBV29-1
CASSFSLGQFF | TGTGCCAGCAGCTTTAGCCTAGGGCAGTTCTTC | TRBJ2-1 | . | . | TRBV7-9
CASSPYASGETQYF | TGCGCCAGCAGCCCGTACGCCAGCGGGGAGACCCAGTACTTC | TRBJ2-5 | . | . | TRBV4-3
CASSPPGGGAQETQYF | TGTGCCAGCTCACCACCTGGTGGGGGAGCTCAAGAGACCCAGTACTTC | TRBJ2-5 | once | . | TRBV18
CATSDRAPGLAGNDEQFF | TGTGCCACCAGTGATCGTGCGCCGGGACTAGCGGGAAACGATGAGCAGTTCTTC | TRBJ2-1 | . | TRBD2 | TRBV24-1
CASSLDRAHHNEQFF | TGTGCTAGCAGCTTAGACAGGGCCCACCACAATGAGCAGTTCTTC | TRBJ2-1 | . | TRBD1 | TRBV7-7
CSVRGGQFYEQYF | TGCAGCGTCCGAGGCGGTCAGTTCTACGAGCAGTACTTC | TRBJ2-7 | . | . | TRBV29-1
CAWSVTGGNTEAFF | TGTGCCTGGAGTGTAACAGGCGGGAACACTGAAGCTTTCTTT | TRBJ1-1 | few | . | TRBV30
CASSLALKDLETQYF | TGTGCCAGCAGCTTAGCGCTAAAGGATCTAGAGACCCAGTACTTC | TRBJ2-5 | . | . | TRBV7-9
CASSYSGDTQYF | TGTGCCAGCTCCTACAGTGGGGATACGCAGTATTTT | TRBJ2-3 | many | . | TRBV6-5
CASSLSRLAGVDEQYF | TGCGCCAGCAGCCTCTCTAGACTAGCGGGAGTTGACGAGCAGTACTTC | TRBJ2-7 | few | TRBD2 | TRBV5-1
CAWSEGVSYNEQFF | TGTGCCTGGAGTGAAGGAGTCTCCTACAATGAGCAGTTCTTC | TRBJ2-1 | many | . | TRBV30
CASSLADSNYGYTF | TGTGCCAGCAGCCTGGCCGACTCTAACTATGGCTACACCTTC | TRBJ1-2 | few | . | TRBV5-5
CASSSGQGKAGELFF | TGTGCCAGCAGCTCGGGACAGGGAAAGGCCGGGGAGCTGTTTTTT | TRBJ2-2 | few | TRBD1 | TRBV7-9
CASSVASDTEAFF | TGTGCCAGCAGCGTAGCTTCAGACACTGAAGCTTTCTTT | TRBJ1-1 | . | . | TRBV9
CASSPQSGPEEQFF | TGTGCCAGCAGCCCTCAGAGCGGCCCTGAGGAGCAGTTCTTC | TRBJ2-1 | few | . | TRBV5-4
CASSQDWTPQDYTF | TGTGCCAGCAGCCAAGATTGGACCCCCCAGGACTACACCTTC | TRBJ1-2 | few | . | TRBV3-1
CASSYWTGGNTIYF | TGTGCCAGCAGCTATTGGACAGGCGGAAACACCATATATTTT | TRBJ1-3 | few | TRBD1 | TRBV11-2
CASSEYAGGKTQYF | TGTGCCAGCAGTGAATACGCAGGGGGGAAGACCCAGTACTTC | TRBJ2-5 | . | . | TRBV25-1
CASSGVSYNSPLHF | TGTGCCAGCAGCGGGGTCTCCTATAATTCACCCCTCCACTTT | TRBJ1-6 | many | . | TRBV28
CAILSGGLAEEVKYNEQFF | TGTGCCATTCTATCGGGGGGACTAGCGGAGGAGGTTAAATACAATGAGCAGTTCTTC | TRBJ2-1 | many | . | TRBV21-1
CASSIELAATYEQYF | TGTGCCAGTAGTATCGAACTAGCGGCTACCTACGAGCAGTACTTC | TRBJ2-7 | . | TRBD2 | TRBV19
CASSLLLAGASSYEQYF | TGTGCCAGCAGTTTATTACTAGCGGGAGCCAGCTCCTACGAGCAGTACTTC | TRBJ2-7 | . | TRBD2 | TRBV28
CAWSVVGGQETQYF | TGTGCCTGGAGTGTAGTGGGAGGACAAGAGACCCAGTACTTC | TRBJ2-5 | . | . | TRBV30
CACDSPLHF | TGTGCCTGTGATTCACCCCTCCACTTT | TRBJ1-6 | . | . | TRBV30
CASKGADEKLFF | TGTGCTAGCAAGGGCGCGGATGAAAAACTGTTTTTT | TRBJ1-4 | . | . | TRBV7-7
CAGEKPDPGGSPLHF | TGCGCTGGGGAAAAGCCGGACCCCGGCGGTTCACCCCTCCACTTT | TRBJ1-6 | many | . | TRBV20-1
CASSLSGVDRELFF | TGTGCCAGCAGCTTAAGTGGGGTTGACCGGGAGCTGTTTTTT | TRBJ2-2 | . | . | TRBV11-2
CASSPNSNRGSGNTIYF | TGTGCCAGCAGCCCTAATTCGAACAGAGGCTCTGGAAACACCATATATTTT | TRBJ1-3 | few | . | TRBV7-2